A single sample gave rise to the 20 T cell receptor beta chains below, sequenced in a study of blood T cell repertoires in COVID-19. The table came from immunoSEQ multiplex PCR; TCRdb's copy has only in-frame clones and leaves some out. The data hold some 93,000 clones, with 65% to 90% observed a single time. Sequenced material: peripheral blood. The receptors derive from a woman of 80 years or more with acute or convalescent COVID-19.

This sequence joins TRBV7-8 and TRBJ1-1, with 7 bases that match TRBD1. The germline V gene encodes CDR1 SGHVS and CDR2 FQNEAQ. The V segment lost 6 bases and the J segment 1 base; nucleotides outside the gene matches: 11. The CDR3 has 16 residues. This chain's CDR3 is CASRRVPGQKNTEAFF. The DNA for the CDR3 is TGTGCCAGCAGACGAGTGCCGGGACAGAAGAACACTGAAGCTTTCTTT. The entire variable domain, with the rest obtained from reference TRBV7-8 and TRBJ1-1, is as follows: GAGVSQSPRYKVAKRGQDVALRCDPISGHVSLFWYQQALGQGPEFLTYFQNEAQLDKSGLPSDRFFAERPEGSVSTLKIQRTQQEDSAVYLCASRRVPGQKNTEAFFGQGTRLTVV.

This clone was seen a few times. This chain links TRBV27 with TRBJ2-7, with a possible D match to TRBD1 (5 bases). There are 13 residues in the CDR3. Trimming pared 6 bases from V and 3 bases from J, leaving 12 bases between. CDR1 is MNHEY, CDR2 SMNVEV, per germline (reference sequence). CDR3 region: CASRATVHYEQYF. In DNA form, the CDR3 reads TGTGCCAGCAGAGCGACAGTCCACTACGAGCAGTACTTC.

The chain carries TRBV11-2 and TRBJ2-1; no clear D. Germline CDR1 reads SGHAT; CDR2 reads FQNNGV. V dropped 4 bases and J dropped 9 bases, with 7 bases sitting between them. This CDR3 comprises 11 residues. The CDR3 DNA is TGTGCCAGCAGCTCGCCGGGTGAGCAGTTCTTC. Its translation is CASSSPGEQFF.

The V gene is TRBV2, the J gene TRBJ1-5; tentatively, D is TRBD1 (6 bases). This CDR3 has 13 residues. Trimming stripped 5 bases from V and 7 bases from J, with 12 bases between. Germline V lookup: CDR1 SNHLY, CDR2 FYNNEI. The CDR3 coding sequence is TGTGCCAGCAGTCGACAGGAATACCAGCCCCAGCATTTT. Its translation: CASSRQEYQPQHF.

In this sample, this clone turned up once. The CDR3 DNA sequence: TGTGCCAGCAGTTCCCGGACACCGGCCGGGTCAGAGCGATATTTT. Amino acid sequence: CASSSRTPAGSERYF. This chain links TRBV28 with TRBJ2-3; weak D call: TRBD1 (5 bases). Germline values: CDR1 MDHEN, CDR2 SYDVKM. The CDR3 contains 15 residues. The germline V and J ends were trimmed by 4 bases and 15 bases, with 26 bases remaining between them.

The chain employs TRBV6-1 and TRBJ1-4; D not certain. The CDR3 contains 15 residues. V was clipped by 0 bases and J by 6 bases, with 11 bases between them. Germline CDR1 and CDR2: MNHNS and SASEGT. The CDR3 region is CASSEANNHYEKLFF. CDR3 bases: TGTGCCAGCAGTGAAGCGAACAACCATTATGAAAAACTGTTTTTT.

The rearrangement joins TRBV5-4 to TRBJ1-1; tentatively, D is TRBD1 (5 bases). V dropped 4 bases and J dropped 1 base, with 14 bases sitting between them. Per the germline V gene, CDR1 is SGHNT and CDR2 is YYREEE (reference sequence). The CDR3 totals 15 residues. CDR3 nucleotides: TGTGCCAGCAGCCCGGGGGGGGGACCGAACACTGAAGCTTTCTTT. As protein: CASSPGGGPNTEAFF. Variable domain in full (rest from reference TRBV5-4 and TRBJ1-1): ETGVTQSPTHLIKTRGQQVTLRCSSQSGHNTVSWYQQALGQGPQFIFQYYREEENGRGNFPPRFSGLQFPNYSSELNVNALELDDSALYLCASSPGGGPNTEAFFGQGTRLTVV.

This chain connects TRBV5-1 to TRBJ2-1, with D perhaps matching TRBD1 (6 bases). V shed 3 bases and J shed 0 bases, with 13 bases lying between them. The germline CDR1 and CDR2 sequences are SGHRS and YFSETQ. CDR3 length equals 16 residues. The CDR3 DNA reads as TGCGCCAGCAGCTCCCCGGGACATAGCTCCTACAATGAGCAGTTCTTC. This sequence encodes CASSSPGHSSYNEQFF. Together with reference TRBV5-1 and TRBJ2-1, the CDR3 gives the full variable domain: KAGVTQTPRYLIKTRGQQVTLSCSPISGHRSVSWYQQTPGQGLQFLFEYFSETQRNKGNFPGRFSGRQFSNSRSEMNVSTLELGDSALYLCASSSPGHSSYNEQFFGPGTRLTVL.

The rearrangement links TRBV7-3 to TRBJ2-7, with D possibly TRBD1 on 6 matching bases. Per the germline V gene, CDR1 is SGHTA and CDR2 is FQGTGA. This CDR3 contains 14 residues. Trimming took 2 bases from V and 7 from J, leaving 15 bases between them. The CDR3 bases are TGTGCCAGCAGCTTAGACAGGTTCTCGAGTGAGCAGTACTTC. Protein product: CASSLDRFSSEQYF. Complete variable domain (other parts from reference TRBV7-3 and TRBJ2-7): GAGVSQTPSNKVTEKGKYVELRCDPISGHTALYWYRQSLGQGPEFLIYFQGTGAADDSGLPNDRFFAVRPEGSVSTLKIQRTERGDSAVYLCASSLDRFSSEQYFGPGTRLTVT.

The V and J genes are TRBV9 and TRBJ1-5, with 7 nucleotides matching TRBD1. Trimming at V came to 2 bases and at J to 7 bases, leaving 6 bases not matched to a gene. CDR1 is SGDLS and CDR2 is YYNGEE in the germline V gene. The CDR3 runs 14 residues. The CDR3 spells CASSVDRVGQPQHF. DNA of the CDR3: TGTGCCAGCAGCGTCGACAGGGTTGGACAGCCCCAGCATTTT.

This chain uses TRBV3-1 (or the pseudogene TRBV3-2) with TRBJ2-1; D is perhaps TRBD1 (6 bases). CDR3 length: 14 amino acids. V shed 2 bases and J shed 7 bases, with 12 bases lying between them. The germline V gene has CDR1 LGHDT and CDR2 YNNKEL (reference sequence). Here the CDR3 DNA reads TGTGCCAGCAGCCAACTAGGGGGAGAGAATGAGCAGTTCTTC. This sequence encodes CASSQLGGENEQFF.

This chain uses TRBV5-1 with TRBJ1-2; D is ambiguous. Trimming took off 4 bases at V and 2 bases at J, with 15 bases between the two ends. The CDR3 loop spans 15 amino acids. The V gene's germline CDR1 is SGHRS and CDR2 YFSETQ. The CDR3: CASSLVGEVNYGYTF. The CDR3 bases are TGCGCCAGCAGCCTGGTTGGGGAGGTCAACTATGGCTACACCTTC.

The chain uses TRBV28 and TRBJ2-2; D possibly corresponds to TRBD2 (5 bases). The CDR3 contains 12 residues. Germline CDR1 reads MDHEN; CDR2 reads SYDVKM. Trimming pared 3 bases from V and 8 bases from J, leaving 7 bases between. This CDR3 reads CASSLEEGELFF. The CDR3 nucleotides are TGTGCCAGCAGTTTGGAGGAGGGGGAGCTGTTTTTT.

CDR3 bases: TGTGCCAGCAGCTTTATGACAGGGAAAAACATTCAGTACTTC. Translation gives CASSFMTGKNIQYF. V usage is TRBV5-8 and J usage is TRBJ2-4, with 7 bases fitting TRBD1. Trimming cost V 2 bases and J 4 bases; bases outside gene matches: 3. The germline V gene encodes CDR1 SGHTS and CDR2 YDEGEE. The CDR3 has 14 amino acids. The whole variable domain, remainder taken from reference TRBV5-8 and TRBJ2-4, is EAGVTQSPTHLIKTRGQQATLRCSPISGHTSVYWYQQALGLGLQFLLWYDEGEERNRGNFPPRFSGRQFPNYSSELNVNALELEDSALYLCASSFMTGKNIQYFGAGTRLSVL.

The chain joins TRBV9 to TRBJ2-3; TRBD2 is a possible D gene (6 bases). CDR1 is SGDLS, CDR2 YYNGEE, per germline. This CDR3 is built from 15 residues. V was shortened by 2 bases and J by 2 bases, with 12 bases between the two germline ends. For the CDR3, the DNA is TGTGCCAGCAGCGTCACGGGGGATTTCACAGATACGCAGTATTTT. It translates to CASSVTGDFTDTQYF.

The V call is TRBV3-1 (or the pseudogene TRBV3-2), the J call TRBJ2-5, with TRBD2 matching 10 bases. The CDR3 spans 16 residues. The germline V gene encodes CDR1 LGHDT and CDR2 YNNKEL (reference sequence). V was pared by 2 bases and J by 5 bases, with 8 bases of the junction left unmatched. CDR3 in amino acids: CASSQSQRGGAETQYF. CDR3 DNA: TGTGCCAGCAGCCAATCTCAGCGGGGGGGCGCGGAGACCCAGTACTTC.

The chain has TRBV6-6 and TRBJ2-5; 11 bases match TRBD1. Germline V gene data show CDR1 as MNHNY and CDR2 as SVGAGI (reference sequence). CDR3 size: 18 residues. The junction had 15 bases not matched to a gene; V was cut back by 5 bases and J by 4 bases. CDR3 in DNA: TGTGCCAGCAGTCCCTTTGGACAGGGGGCTAAGCCGAGAGAGACCCAGTACTTC. It yields the protein CASSPFGQGAKPRETQYF.

The chain combines TRBV5-1 with TRBJ2-7; 8 nucleotides match TRBD1. The J segment lost 5 bases and the V segment lost 5 bases, leaving 6 bases of the junction unmatched. The germline gives CDR1 SGHRS, CDR2 YFSETQ. This CDR3 contains 13 residues. CDR3 in amino acids: CASSRTGTDEQYF. In DNA form, the CDR3 reads TGCGCCAGCAGTCGGACAGGGACCGACGAGCAGTACTTC.

This clone was counted a few times. V and J are TRBV5-4 and TRBJ1-5; 8 bases match TRBD1. The germline gives CDR1 SGHNT, CDR2 YYREEE (reference sequence). The V and J ends lost 0 bases and 4 bases, in that order; junction bases with no gene match: 3. The CDR3 consists of 15 residues. CDR3 sequence reads: CASSLAGGGNQPQHF. DNA of the CDR3: TGTGCCAGCAGCTTGGCAGGGGGCGGGAATCAGCCCCAGCATTTT.

The chain couples TRBV7-9 to TRBJ1-3; D gene unclear. Trimming took 6 bases from V and 0 from J, leaving 12 bases between them. There are 15 residues in the CDR3. The V gene's germline CDR1 is SEHNR and CDR2 FQNEAQ (reference sequence). CDR3 amino acids: CASSLMAPSGNTIYF. The CDR3, as DNA: TGTGCCAGCAGTCTTATGGCCCCCTCTGGAAACACCATATATTTT.